These 17 T cell receptor beta chains came from one sample sequenced in a study of Graves' ophthalmopathy and Graves' hyperthyroidism. The sequenced template was RNA, covering the TCR beta CDR3 region. Second-round multiplex PCR came after a first-round RT-PCR that employed HTBI primers. MiXCR, applied by TCRdb to the multiplex PCR reads, yields one record per CDR3 protein. The table lists about 700,000 distinct CDR3 sequences, roughly 39% of them singletons. Sequenced input: peripheral blood. The source of these receptors is an adult man with Graves' ophthalmopathy.

The rearrangement links TRBV27 to TRBJ1-6; 7 bases map to TRBD1. The CDR3 contains 13 residues. With 10 bases clipped from V and 7 bases from J, the junction kept 7 bases outside the gene matches. Per germline, CDR1 MNHEY and CDR2 SMNVEV (reference sequence). CDR3 coding DNA: TGTGCCATTAGGGACAGCCCCAATTCACCCCTCCACTTT. Protein product: CAIRDSPNSPLHF.

This clonotype has at least ten counts. J is TRBJ2-5 and V is TRBV7-2; no clear D gene. The CDR3 covers 17 residues. The V and J ends lost 2 bases and 1 base respectively, with 17 bases between them. The germline V gene has CDR1 SGHTA and CDR2 FQGNSA. Here the CDR3 reads CASSLLMSWAVQETQYF. DNA of the CDR3: TGTGCCAGCAGCTTATTAATGTCTTGGGCAGTCCAAGAGACCCAGTACTTC.

Notes on this clonotype: One base away lies a much larger clone, so this may be a sequencing read error. J is TRBJ1-1 and V is TRBV24-1; 8 nucleotides agree with TRBD1. The CDR3 is 15 amino acids. Germline CDR1 KGHDR, CDR2 SFDVKD. The V and J ends lost 6 bases and 1 base, in that order; junction bases with no gene match: 6. The CDR3: CATSYPGTGNTEAFF. For the CDR3, the DNA is TGTGCCACCAGTTACCCCGGGACAGGGAACACTGAAGCTTTCTTT.

This chain joins TRBV7-8 and TRBJ2-6; the D is unclear. V dropped 3 bases and J dropped 0 bases, with 18 bases sitting between them. The CDR3 has 19 amino acids. CDR1 and CDR2 (germline): SGHVS, FQNEAQ. The CDR3 coding sequence is TGTGCCAGCAGCTTGGTCCCGGGCCCCCCTTCCTCTGGGGCCAACGTCCTGACTTTC. This codes for CASSLVPGPPSSGANVLTF.

In this sample, this clonotype turned up a few times. The CDR3 sequence: CASSLDRGPYNEQFF. The CDR3 coding sequence is TGTGCCAGCAGCTTAGACAGGGGGCCCTACAATGAGCAGTTCTTC. The rearrangement links TRBV7-2 to TRBJ2-1; 9 nucleotides match TRBD1. J gave up 2 bases and V 1 base, and 0 bases lay outside the gene matches. The CDR3 contains 15 residues. Per germline, CDR1 SGHTA and CDR2 FQGNSA.

Many counts were recorded for this clonotype. V usage is TRBV7-3 and J usage is TRBJ1-1, with D perhaps matching TRBD1 (5 bases). The CDR3 runs to 14 residues. The ends were cut back, 5 bases at V and 7 bases at J, with 17 bases in the middle. Germline-derived CDR1 and CDR2 are SGHTA and FQGTGA. CDR3 DNA sequence: TGTGCCAGCAGCCCCGGCGGGGGGGGAATTGAAGCTTTCTTT. It translates to CASSPGGGGIEAFF.

This clonotype appeared many times. The rearrangement joins TRBV7-9 to TRBJ1-2; D call uncertain. Trimming removed 4 bases at V and 4 bases at J, with 13 bases between. This CDR3 has 14 amino acids. The germline V gene has CDR1 SEHNR and CDR2 FQNEAQ (reference sequence). CDR3 sequence: CASSSDDTFYGYTF. The CDR3 bases are TGTGCCAGCAGCTCTGACGACACATTCTATGGCTACACCTTC.

This clonotype was counted many times. In DNA form, the CDR3 reads TGTGCCAGCAGCGCCTTAGAGGACCCAGGGTATAATGAAAAACTGTTTTTT. Protein sequence: CASSALEDPGYNEKLFF. The chain has TRBV9 and TRBJ1-4, with a tentative D call TRBD1 (5 bases). Trimming stripped 3 bases from V and 4 bases from J, with 19 bases between. Germline V CDR1 and CDR2: SGDLS, YYNGEE. This CDR3 has 17 amino acids. Filled out from reference TRBV9 and TRBJ1-4, the complete variable domain reads DSGVTQTPKHLITATGQRVTLRCSPRSGDLSVYWYQQSLDQGLQFLIQYYNGEERAKGNILERFSAQQFPDLHSELNLSSLELGDSALYFCASSALEDPGYNEKLFFGSGTQLSVL.

In its sample, this clonotype was seen a few times. The gene calls are TRBV6-5 and TRBJ2-6; the D is unclear. V lost 0 bases, J lost 4 bases, and 7 bases lay in between. CDR3 length: 15 amino acids. Germline V gene data show CDR1 as MNHEY and CDR2 as SVGAGI. CDR3 residues: CASSYSLAGANVLTF. CDR3 bases: TGTGCCAGCAGTTACTCGTTAGCCGGGGCCAACGTCCTGACTTTC.

Ten or more counts support this clonotype. Here the CDR3 reads CASSMDWGGNTIYF. The DNA for the CDR3 is TGTGCCAGTAGTATGGATTGGGGTGGTAACACCATATATTTT. The chain has TRBV19 and TRBJ1-3, with D hard to call. Trimming took off 3 bases at V and 7 bases at J, with 13 bases between the two ends. Germline-derived CDR1 and CDR2 are LNHDA and SQIVND (reference sequence). This CDR3 comprises 14 residues.

This clonotype has at least ten counts. This CDR3 is CASSPGNSNQPQHF. The CDR3 DNA is TGTGCCAGCAGTCCAGGGAATAGCAATCAGCCCCAGCATTTT. This chain uses TRBV12-3 or TRBV12-4 with TRBJ1-5, with D perhaps matching TRBD1 (5 bases). With 5 bases removed from V and 0 bases from J, the gap between germline ends came to 8 bases. This CDR3 contains 14 residues.

For this clonotype: This may stem from a read error, because a much larger clone lies one nucleotide away. J is TRBJ2-2 and V is TRBV20-1; 8 positions match TRBD1. Germline V gives CDR1 DFQATT, CDR2 SNEGSKA (reference sequence). There are 15 residues in the CDR3. The CDR3 sequence is CSAYDRGANAGELFF. The CDR3 DNA sequence: TGCAGTGCTTACGACAGGGGCGCGAACGCCGGGGAGCTGTTTTTT.

This clonotype came up many times. The chain combines TRBV24-1 with TRBJ1-2; 9 bases line up with TRBD1. CDR1 and CDR2 (germline): KGHDR, SFDVKD. J was trimmed by 8 bases and V by 4 bases; bases with no gene match: 7. The CDR3 has 14 residues. Here the CDR3 DNA reads TGTGCCACCAGTGAAACCGGGACAGGGACCGGCTACACCTTC. Translating it yields CATSETGTGTGYTF.

Comments on this clonotype: One base away lies a much larger clone, so this may be a sequencing read error. The CDR3 loop is CASSSRGTGSGNTIYF. Written as DNA, the CDR3 is TGTGCCAGCAGCTCCCGGGGGACAGGCTCTGGAAACACCATATATTTT. The rearrangement links TRBV7-9 to TRBJ1-3; 8 nucleotides agree with TRBD1. V lost 4 bases to trimming and J lost 0 bases; unmatched junction nucleotides: 5. This CDR3 comprises 16 residues. Germline V gene data show CDR1 as SEHNR and CDR2 as FQNEAQ (reference sequence).

V is TRBV6-5 and J is TRBJ2-7, with D unclear. The CDR3 sequence is 12 residues long. The V end was cut by 7 bases, the J end by 5 bases, with 12 bases between. CDR1 and CDR2 from the germline V gene are MNHEY and SVGAGI. The CDR3 region is CASTDVGNEQYF. The DNA of the CDR3 is TGTGCCAGCACTGACGTTGGGAACGAGCAGTACTTC.

The chain links TRBV20-1 to TRBJ2-7; TRBD1 aligns across 7 bases. CDR3 length: 15 amino acids. From germline, CDR1 is DFQATT and CDR2 SNEGSKA (reference sequence). V shed 6 bases and J 6 bases; nucleotides not matched to a gene: 17. The CDR3 protein is CSAPRQSGTDTEQYF. The CDR3 DNA reads as TGCAGTGCCCCTAGGCAATCCGGGACAGATACCGAGCAGTACTTC.

This clonotype turned up a few times. A junction end diverges from the germline sequence, so it may reflect a read error. The chain recombines TRBV10-3 with TRBJ2-2, with D perhaps matching TRBD1 or TRBD2 (5 bases each). Germline CDR1 ENHRY, CDR2 SYGVKD. The CDR3 runs to 17 residues. The CDR3 sequence: CASSGAMRAQSTGELFF. As DNA, the CDR3 is TGTGCCAGCAGTGGGGCAATGCGGGCTCAAAGCACCGGGGAGCTGTTTTTT.